This record looks at one TCR beta chain sequence and its context. Its cognate antigen is unknown. A second 7 to 11 cycle PCR used barcoded and J-beta primers. TCRdb processed the 5' RACE reads anew with MiXCR; each CDR3 protein has one entry. The sample holds about 1.5 million distinct CDR3 sequences, 35% to 45% seen once. This sample was included in a study of blood T cells in healthy people across ages. Study-level information: Template switching captured about one barcoded beta molecule per two T cells. Findings of the study overall: Unsorted PBMC material precluded a definitive naive versus antigen-experienced comparison. Roughly linear declines in TCR beta diversity per million T cells occurred with age. Diversity estimated from one million T cells was considered an underestimate.

The source is a woman younger than 30 in good health. Input material: blood.

The CDR3 coding sequence is TGCGCCAGCAGCCAAGATCAGCGCGGGAGGAGCTCCTACACTGAGCAGTACTTC. As protein: CASSQDQRGRSSYTEQYF. The chain joins TRBV4-3 to TRBJ2-1; 8 bases map to TRBD2. Matching the DNA end better, TRBJ2-7 makes the J call doubtful. CDR1 and CDR2 (germline): LGHNA, YSLEER. The CDR3 loop spans 18 amino acids.